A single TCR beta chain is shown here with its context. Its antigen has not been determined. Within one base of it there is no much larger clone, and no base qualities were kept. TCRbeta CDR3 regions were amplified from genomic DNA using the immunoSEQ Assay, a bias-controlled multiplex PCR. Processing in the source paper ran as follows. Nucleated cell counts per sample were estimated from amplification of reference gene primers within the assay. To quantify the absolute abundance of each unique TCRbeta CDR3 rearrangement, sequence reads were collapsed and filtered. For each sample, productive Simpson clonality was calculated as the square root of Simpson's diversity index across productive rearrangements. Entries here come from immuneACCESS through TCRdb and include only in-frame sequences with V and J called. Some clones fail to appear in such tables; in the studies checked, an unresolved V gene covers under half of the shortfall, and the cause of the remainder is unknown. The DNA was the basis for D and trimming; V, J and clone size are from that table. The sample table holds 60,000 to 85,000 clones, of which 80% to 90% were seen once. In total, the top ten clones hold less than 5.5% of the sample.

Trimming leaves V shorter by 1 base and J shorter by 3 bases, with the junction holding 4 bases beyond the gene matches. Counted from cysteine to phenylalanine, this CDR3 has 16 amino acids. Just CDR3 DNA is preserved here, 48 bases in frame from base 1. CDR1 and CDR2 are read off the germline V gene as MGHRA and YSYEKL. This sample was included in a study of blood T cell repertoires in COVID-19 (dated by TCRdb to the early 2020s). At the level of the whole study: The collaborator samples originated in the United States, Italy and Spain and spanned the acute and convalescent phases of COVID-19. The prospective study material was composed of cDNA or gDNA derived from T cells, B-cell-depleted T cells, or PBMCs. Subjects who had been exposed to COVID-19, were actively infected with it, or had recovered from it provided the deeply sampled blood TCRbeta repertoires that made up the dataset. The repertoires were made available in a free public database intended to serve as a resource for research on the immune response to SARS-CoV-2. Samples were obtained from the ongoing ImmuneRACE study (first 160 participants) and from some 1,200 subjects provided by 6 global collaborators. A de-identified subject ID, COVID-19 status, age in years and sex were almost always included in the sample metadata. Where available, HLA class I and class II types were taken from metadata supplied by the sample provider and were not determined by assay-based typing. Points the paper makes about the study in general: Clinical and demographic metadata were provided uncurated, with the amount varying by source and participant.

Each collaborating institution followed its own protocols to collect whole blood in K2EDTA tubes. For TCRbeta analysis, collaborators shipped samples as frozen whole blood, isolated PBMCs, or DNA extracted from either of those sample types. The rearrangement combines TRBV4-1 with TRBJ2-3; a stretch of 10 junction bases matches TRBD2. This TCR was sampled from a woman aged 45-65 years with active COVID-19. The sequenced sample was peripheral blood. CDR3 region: CASSQVTSGATDTQYF. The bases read TGCGCCAGCAGCCAAGTCACTAGCGGGGCTACAGATACGCAGTATTTT.